Below are 13 T cell receptor beta chains sequenced from a single sample in a study of T cell changes during pregnancy in multiple sclerosis. The assay was immunoSEQ multiplex PCR, and TCRdb's table has in-frame clones only and misses some. This table holds roughly 32,000 clones, approximately 90% found once. The source material was CD8+ T cells from peripheral blood mononuclear cells, sampled in the third trimester of pregnancy. The receptors derive from a female donor with multiple sclerosis, enrolled in a pregnancy study.

The rearrangement uses TRBV11-2 and TRBJ2-1; D is unclear. Trimming took 6 bases from V and 9 from J, leaving 18 bases between them. The CDR3 sequence is 14 residues long. The germline gives CDR1 SGHAT, CDR2 FQNNGV. CDR3 in DNA: TGTGCCAGCAGGCAACTCTCCCCGGGTAGTGAGCAGTTCTTC. It specifies CASRQLSPGSEQFF.

The chain joins TRBV7-8 to TRBJ2-5, with D perhaps matching TRBD2 (7 bases). V was cut by 7 bases and J by 5 bases, with 20 bases left in between. CDR3 size: 15 residues. Germline assignment: CDR1 SGHVS and CDR2 FQNEAQ. CDR3 sequence reads: CASTIEGGGLETQYF. The DNA of the CDR3 is TGTGCCAGCACGATCGAAGGGGGGGGCCTTGAGACCCAGTACTTC. Supplemented by reference TRBV7-8 and TRBJ2-5, the full variable domain reads GAGVSQSPRYKVAKRGQDVALRCDPISGHVSLFWYQQALGQGPEFLTYFQNEAQLDKSGLPSDRFFAERPEGSVSTLKIQRTQQEDSAVYLCASTIEGGGLETQYFGPGTRLLVL.

This sequence joins TRBV19 and TRBJ1-2, with 8 bases identical to TRBD1. CDR1 is LNHDA and CDR2 is SQIVND in the germline V gene (reference sequence). CDR3 length: 13 residues. J lost 5 bases, V lost 2 bases, and 1 base had no gene match. The CDR3: CASSIRQGYGYTF. Written as DNA, the CDR3 is TGTGCCAGTAGTATAAGACAGGGGTATGGCTACACCTTC. The full variable domain, rest sourced from reference TRBV19 and TRBJ1-2, is DGGITQSPKYLFRKEGQNVTLSCEQNLNHDAMYWYRQDPGQGLRLIYYSQIVNDFQKGDIAEGYSVSREKKESFPLTVTSAQKNPTAFYLCASSIRQGYGYTFGSGTRLTVV.

The chain employs TRBV4-1 and TRBJ1-2; 10 bases line up with TRBD1. The CDR3 is 16 residues long. Germline assignment: CDR1 MGHRA and CDR2 YSYEKL. Trimming cost V 4 bases and J 5 bases; bases outside gene matches: 10. CDR3 in amino acids: CASSLTGTGDGYGYTF. The CDR3, as DNA: TGCGCCAGCAGCCTAACCGGGACAGGGGATGGATATGGCTACACCTTC.

The chain combines TRBV7-6 with TRBJ1-4; no definite D call. The CDR3 has 15 amino acids. The V gene's germline CDR1 is SGHVS and CDR2 FNYEAQ. Trimming stripped 5 bases from V and 4 bases from J, with 14 bases between. DNA of the CDR3: TGTGCCAGCAGCGACCAGGCGGGGTATAATGAAAAACTGTTTTTT. This encodes CASSDQAGYNEKLFF.

The genes are TRBV27 and TRBJ2-7; perhaps TRBD2 as D (5 bases). V gave up 0 bases and J gave up 3 bases, with 9 bases separating them. The germline gives CDR1 MNHEY, CDR2 SMNVEV (reference sequence). The CDR3 totals 14 residues. DNA for the CDR3: TGTGCCAGCAGTTTATCACGGGGTGGCTACGAGCAGTACTTC. Translating it yields CASSLSRGGYEQYF.

V gene TRBV7-9 combines with J gene TRBJ2-5; D uncertain. The CDR3 runs to 14 residues. CDR1 is SEHNR and CDR2 is FQNEAQ in the germline V gene (reference sequence). The ends were cut back, 3 bases at V and 4 bases at J, with 12 bases in the middle. The CDR3 is CASSLHVNSETQYF. In nucleotides, the CDR3 is TGTGCCAGCAGCTTGCACGTCAACTCAGAGACCCAGTACTTC.

This clone was observed once. The chain combines TRBV9 with TRBJ2-5, with D tentatively TRBD2 (7 bases). V lost 4 bases and J 7 bases, leaving 26 bases between the germline ends. Germline-derived CDR1 and CDR2 are SGDLS and YYNGEE. The CDR3 has 17 amino acids. In DNA, the CDR3 is TGTGCCAGCAGCCCCCCGGGGGGCGGGGAACGAGTGGGGACCCAGTACTTC. Protein: CASSPPGGGERVGTQYF. Based on the CDR3 plus reference TRBV9 and TRBJ2-5, the full variable domain is DSGVTQTPKHLITATGQRVTLRCSPRSGDLSVYWYQQSLDQGLQFLIQYYNGEERAKGNILERFSAQQFPDLHSELNLSSLELGDSALYFCASSPPGGGERVGTQYFGPGTRLLVL.

This clone occurred a few times. The chain joins TRBV6-5 to TRBJ1-1; D gene unclear. CDR3 length: 12 residues. Trimming shortened V by 5 bases and J by 5 bases, and 9 bases separated the two germline ends. Germline-derived CDR1 and CDR2 are MNHEY and SVGAGI. The CDR3 region has the DNA TGTGCCAGCAGTCAAGCCGGGACTGAAGCTTTCTTT. This sequence encodes CASSQAGTEAFF.

V gene TRBV2 combines with J gene TRBJ2-7; perhaps TRBD1 as D (6 bases). The ends were cut back, 7 bases at V and 1 base at J, with 23 bases in the middle. The CDR3 length is 17 residues. Germline CDR1 reads SNHLY; CDR2 reads FYNNEI. In nucleotides, the CDR3 is TGTGCCAGCAACCCCCGAGTGAAACAGGGTAGATCCTACGAGCAGTACTTC. Protein: CASNPRVKQGRSYEQYF.

The chain carries TRBV9 and TRBJ1-5; tentatively, D is TRBD1 (5 bases). Trimming removed 0 bases at V and 3 bases at J, with 10 bases between. Germline loops: CDR1 SGDLS, CDR2 YYNGEE. The CDR3 runs to 15 residues. The CDR3 is CASSVGTMDNQPQHF. As DNA, the CDR3 is TGTGCCAGCAGCGTAGGGACAATGGACAATCAGCCCCAGCATTTT.

The chain has TRBV7-9 and TRBJ1-2, with 12 bases identical to TRBD1. There are 18 residues in the CDR3. V shed 6 bases and J 1 base; nucleotides not matched to a gene: 12. The germline V gene encodes CDR1 SEHNR and CDR2 FQNEAQ (reference sequence). This CDR3 reads CASSNALGQGADNYGYTF. The CDR3 DNA is TGTGCCAGCAGTAATGCTTTGGGACAGGGGGCGGATAACTATGGCTACACCTTC.

This rearrangement joins TRBV4-3 to TRBJ2-3, with D perhaps TRBD2 (7 bases). The germline CDR1 and CDR2 sequences are LGHNA and YSLEER. V was shortened by 0 bases and J by 6 bases, with 10 bases between the two germline ends. The CDR3 totals 14 residues. The CDR3 reads CASSQDSGGDTQYF. The CDR3 DNA follows: TGCGCCAGCAGCCAAGATTCGGGGGGCGATACGCAGTATTTT.